The 30 T cell receptor beta chains below come from one sample, sequenced in a study of cytomegalovirus exposure and HLA in healthy donors. Researchers ran the PCR with 60 Vbeta and 13 Jbeta primers. Libraries were prepared by immunoSEQ multiplex PCR; TCRdb keeps only in-frame clonotypes and omits some of them. The sample yields 200,000 or so clones, around 87% seen once. Sequenced sample: PBMCs. The receptors here all came from a man aged 25 to 45 in good health and CMV-seronegative.

This chain uses TRBV2 with TRBJ2-2; D is unclear. The ends were cut back, 7 bases at V and 6 bases at J, with 12 bases in the middle. The CDR3 runs to 13 residues. Germline V gene data show CDR1 as SNHLY and CDR2 as FYNNEI. CDR3 in amino acids: CASTEFISGELFF. The CDR3 DNA sequence: TGTGCCAGCACCGAGTTCATCTCCGGGGAGCTGTTTTTT.

This clone was observed once. The genes are TRBV4-3 and TRBJ2-3; 15 nucleotides align to TRBD2. The germline V gene encodes CDR1 LGHNA and CDR2 YSLEER. The CDR3 has 18 residues. Losses at the gene ends were 1 base for V and 1 base for J; bases not matched to a gene: 3. CDR3 loop: CASSQGTSGGAGTDTQYF. CDR3 sequence (DNA): TGCGCCAGCAGCCAAGGGACTAGCGGGGGGGCCGGCACAGATACGCAGTATTTT.

The chain couples TRBV10-2 to TRBJ1-1; D is unclear. The CDR3 runs 11 residues. Germline CDR1 is WSHSY and CDR2 is SAAADI. V lost 8 bases and J lost 5, with 9 bases in between. This CDR3 reads CASVRGTEAFF. In nucleotides, the CDR3 is TGCGCCAGCGTTAGAGGTACTGAAGCTTTCTTT.

The chain joins TRBV5-1 to TRBJ1-6; 7 positions agree with TRBD1. Germline CDR1 is SGHRS and CDR2 is YFSETQ. This CDR3 is built from 14 residues. V shed 3 bases, J shed 6 bases, and the junction held 3 bases outside the gene matches. The CDR3 DNA sequence: TGCGCCAGCAGCTCGGGACAGCCTAATTCACCCCTCCACTTT. Translating gives CASSSGQPNSPLHF. Based on the CDR3 plus reference TRBV5-1 and TRBJ1-6, the full variable domain is KAGVTQTPRYLIKTRGQQVTLSCSPISGHRSVSWYQQTPGQGLQFLFEYFSETQRNKGNFPGRFSGRQFSNSRSEMNVSTLELGDSALYLCASSSGQPNSPLHFGNGTRLTVT.

V and J are TRBV10-3 and TRBJ2-1; tentative D call: TRBD1 (6 bases). Germline V gives CDR1 ENHRY, CDR2 SYGVKD. V lost 6 bases to trimming and J lost 9 bases, with 12 bases between them. The CDR3 spans 12 residues. CDR3 residues: CAIRGEGVEQFF. Here the CDR3 DNA reads TGTGCCATCAGAGGAGAGGGGGTTGAGCAGTTCTTC.

The chain links TRBV5-1 to TRBJ2-1; D is possibly TRBD1 (6 bases). With 4 bases removed from V and 2 bases from J, the gap between germline ends came to 10 bases. The CDR3 is 14 amino acids. Germline loops: CDR1 SGHRS, CDR2 YFSETQ. Written as DNA, the CDR3 is TGCGCCAGCAGCCCCGGACAGACCTACAATGAGCAGTTCTTC. The encoded protein is CASSPGQTYNEQFF.

This clone was recorded a few times. The CDR3 DNA follows: TGTGCCAGCAGCCAAAACCGAGGCAGGCCGGGGGGCCAGTACTTC. Protein sequence: CASSQNRGRPGGQYF. The genes are TRBV4-2 and TRBJ2-5; TRBD2 matches at 7 bases. The V gene end was trimmed by 2 bases and the J gene end by 10 bases; junction bases not matched to a gene: 13. Germline V gene data show CDR1 as LGHNA and CDR2 as YNFKEQ. The CDR3 consists of 15 residues.

This sequence joins TRBV28 and TRBJ1-5, with TRBD1 matching over 8 bases. The CDR3 runs to 17 residues. V shed 2 bases and J 0 bases; nucleotides not matched to a gene: 6. Per germline, CDR1 MDHEN and CDR2 SYDVKM. CDR3: CASSLGDRRYSNQPQHF. As DNA, the CDR3 is TGTGCCAGCAGTTTAGGGGACAGGAGATATAGCAATCAGCCCCAGCATTTT.

The chain carries TRBV6-6 and TRBJ2-1, with D perhaps matching TRBD2 (5 bases). Germline CDR1 and CDR2: MNHNY and SVGAGI (reference sequence). The CDR3 totals 15 residues. The V and J ends lost 8 bases and 9 bases respectively, with 23 bases between them. Written as DNA, the CDR3 is TGTGCCAGCCTGACCTTACTAGGCAAATCCGGTGAGCAGTTCTTC. Its translation is CASLTLLGKSGEQFF.

The rearrangement joins TRBV5-4 to TRBJ2-3; possibly TRBD2 for D (6 bases). Germline CDR1 reads SGHNT; CDR2 reads YYREEE (reference sequence). The ends were cut back, 0 bases at V and 0 bases at J, with 11 bases in the middle. The CDR3 length is 16 residues. CDR3: CASSLDPSGSTDTQYF. DNA for the CDR3: TGTGCCAGCAGCTTGGATCCCAGCGGGAGCACAGATACGCAGTATTTT.

The CDR3 region has the DNA TGTGCCAGCAGCAGACTTCCGGGAGTCCAAGAGACCCAGTACTTC. Protein sequence: CASSRLPGVQETQYF. The V gene is TRBV5-5, the J gene TRBJ2-5; maybe TRBD2 (6 bases). The CDR3 runs 15 residues. The germline CDR1 and CDR2 sequences are SGHKS and YYEKEE (reference sequence). V gave up 4 bases and J gave up 1 base, with 14 bases separating them.

This chain uses TRBV7-2 with TRBJ2-7, with D unresolved. The V end was cut by 3 bases, the J end by 3 bases, with 9 bases between. In germline, CDR1 is SGHTA, CDR2 FQGNSA. The CDR3 spans 13 residues. The DNA for the CDR3 is TGTGCCAGCAGCTTCAGGCTCGGCTACGAGCAGTACTTC. Encoded protein: CASSFRLGYEQYF. The whole variable domain, filled in from reference TRBV7-2 and TRBJ2-7, reads GAGVSQSPSNKVTEKGKDVELRCDPISGHTALYWYRQSLGQGLEFLIYFQGNSAPDKSGLPSDRFSAERTGGSVSTLTIQRTQQEDSAVYLCASSFRLGYEQYFGPGTRLTVT.

CDR3 DNA: TGCGCCAGCAGCTTGGGACAGGGCAATGGCTACACCTTC. This gives the protein CASSLGQGNGYTF. The chain joins TRBV5-1 to TRBJ1-2; 7 bases agree with TRBD1. The junction had 2 bases not matched to a gene; V was cut back by 0 bases and J by 6 bases. CDR3 length equals 13 residues. Germline V CDR1 and CDR2: SGHRS, YFSETQ.

The J gene is TRBJ1-2, the V gene TRBV19; D gene uncertain. The CDR3 totals 15 residues. Germline CDR1 is LNHDA and CDR2 is SQIVND (reference sequence). V was clipped by 4 bases and J by 8 bases, with 20 bases between them. In nucleotides, the CDR3 is TGTGCCAGTAGTAGCTTCTCGGGTGCTGGTTCAGGCTACACCTTC. Translating it yields CASSSFSGAGSGYTF.

The V and J genes are TRBV7-2 and TRBJ2-7; D is possibly TRBD2 (6 bases). The germline V gene encodes CDR1 SGHTA and CDR2 FQGNSA. This CDR3 contains 15 residues. V gave up 1 base and J gave up 3 bases, with 13 bases separating them. CDR3 nucleotide sequence: TGTGCCAGCAGCTTAGGTTCTAGCGACTTCTACGAGCAGTACTTC. The encoded protein is CASSLGSSDFYEQYF.

This clone was seen only a few times. The conserved final phenylalanine or tryptophan is absent from the CDR3, which likely points to a read error. The DNA is left out, because the CDR3 cannot be placed on it with certainty; the CDR3 is given as TCRdb lists it. The V gene is TRBV2, the J gene TRBJ1-1; TRBD1 reflects the table's D call only, with no check against the DNA. Per the germline V gene, CDR1 is SNHLY and CDR2 is FYNNEI. The CDR3 length is 11 residues, termini included. This CDR3 reads CASSEVMGQGD.

J is TRBJ1-6 and V is TRBV14; 10 nucleotides match TRBD1. The germline V gene encodes CDR1 SGHDN and CDR2 FVKESK. This CDR3 is built from 16 residues. J lost 7 bases, V lost 4 bases, and 7 bases had no gene match. CDR3 coding DNA: TGTGCCAGCAGCCCCCGGGACAGGGGTGGAAATTCACCCCTCCACTTT. Translating gives CASSPRDRGGNSPLHF.

CDR3 DNA sequence: TGTGCCAGCGGGGGCGGGAGGTCAAATGAGCAGTTCTTC. This codes for CASGGGRSNEQFF. This chain uses TRBV2 with TRBJ2-1; 8 nucleotides line up with TRBD2. Trimming cost V 8 bases and J 7 bases; bases outside gene matches: 7. The CDR3 totals 13 residues. Germline V gene lookup returns CDR1 SNHLY and CDR2 FYNNEI. Variable domain in full (rest from reference TRBV2 and TRBJ2-1): EPEVTQTPSHQVTQMGQEVILRCVPISNHLYFYWYRQILGQKVEFLVSFYNNEISEKSEIFDDQFSVERPDGSNFTLKIRSTKLEDSAMYFCASGGGRSNEQFFGPGTRLTVL.

The chain joins TRBV28 to TRBJ1-6; 8 positions match TRBD1. Germline V CDR1 and CDR2: MDHEN, SYDVKM. V shed 3 bases, J shed 10 bases, and the junction held 11 bases outside the gene matches. The CDR3 runs 16 residues. The CDR3 protein is CASSFRGQGVYSPLHF. CDR3 nucleotide sequence: TGTGCCAGCAGTTTTCGTGGACAGGGAGTTTACTCACCCCTCCACTTT.

The chain has TRBV19 and TRBJ1-1; no clear D gene. Germline V CDR1 and CDR2: LNHDA, SQIVND (reference sequence). The CDR3 length is 13 residues. Trimming pared 2 bases from V and 3 bases from J, leaving 7 bases between. The CDR3 loop reads CASSINRDTEAFF. The CDR3 DNA sequence: TGTGCCAGTAGTATAAACCGGGACACTGAAGCTTTCTTT. The full variable domain, its missing parts supplied by reference TRBV19 and TRBJ1-1, is DGGITQSPKYLFRKEGQNVTLSCEQNLNHDAMYWYRQDPGQGLRLIYYSQIVNDFQKGDIAEGYSVSREKKESFPLTVTSAQKNPTAFYLCASSINRDTEAFFGQGTRLTVV.

The V and J genes are TRBV19 and TRBJ2-3; maybe TRBD1 (6 bases). Trimming shortened V by 9 bases and J by 4 bases, and 14 bases separated the two germline ends. Germline V CDR1 and CDR2: LNHDA, SQIVND (reference sequence). This CDR3 comprises 13 residues. CDR3 residues: CASGQFLSDTQYF. In nucleotides, the CDR3 is TGTGCCAGCGGACAGTTCTTATCAGATACGCAGTATTTT.

This rearrangement joins TRBV27 to TRBJ2-3; 10 nucleotides line up with TRBD2. V trimming: 5 bases; J trimming: 4 bases; junction bases outside the gene matches: 9. CDR3 length equals 16 residues. Germline V gene data show CDR1 as MNHEY and CDR2 as SMNVEV (reference sequence). The chain's CDR3 is CASSPLTSGYSDTQYF. CDR3 nucleotide sequence: TGTGCCAGCAGTCCGCTGACTAGCGGGTATTCAGATACGCAGTATTTT.

The chain has TRBV4-3 and TRBJ2-7; TRBD2 matches at 9 bases. The V and J ends lost 0 bases and 1 base, in that order; junction bases with no gene match: 7. The CDR3 is 17 amino acids. Per the germline V gene, CDR1 is LGHNA and CDR2 is YSLEER. The CDR3 DNA reads as TGCGCCAGCAGCCAAGAACCCCTTAGCGGGGGATCCTACGAGCAGTACTTC. Translated, it gives CASSQEPLSGGSYEQYF.

The chain uses TRBV5-1 and TRBJ2-5, with TRBD2 matching over 7 bases. After removal of 1 base from V and 1 base from J, the junction contained 4 bases not matched to a gene. The CDR3 is 15 residues long. Looked up from germline, CDR1 is SGHRS and CDR2 is YFSETQ. In DNA, the CDR3 is TGCGCCAGCAGCTTGCTGGGGGAGGGCCAAGAGACCCAGTACTTC. Translated: CASSLLGEGQETQYF.

V is TRBV7-9 and J is TRBJ1-2, with 8 bases lining up with TRBD1. The CDR3 has 14 amino acids. The germline gives CDR1 SEHNR, CDR2 FQNEAQ (reference sequence). V was pared by 5 bases and J by 4 bases, with 6 bases of the junction left unmatched. CDR3 in amino acids: CASSPGTGVYGYTF. Here the CDR3 DNA reads TGTGCCAGCAGCCCCGGGACAGGTGTCTATGGCTACACCTTC.

The V and J genes are TRBV19 and TRBJ1-5; D not certain. The CDR3 length is 16 residues. Germline CDR1 reads LNHDA; CDR2 reads SQIVND (reference sequence). Trimming removed 5 bases from V and 1 base from J, with 15 bases in between. The CDR3 nucleotides are TGTGCCAGTAGTCCAAAAGGAGCAGCAAGCAATCAGCCCCAGCATTTT. It codes for CASSPKGAASNQPQHF.

The gene calls are TRBV2 and TRBJ2-5, with TRBD2 matching 7 bases. The CDR3 totals 15 residues. Germline CDR1 reads SNHLY; CDR2 reads FYNNEI. V shed 6 bases and J 3 bases; nucleotides not matched to a gene: 10. In nucleotides, the CDR3 is TGTGCCAGCAGGCGGGGAGGGCGGGATAAAGAGACCCAGTACTTC. This translates into CASRRGGRDKETQYF.

The rearrangement uses TRBV7-9 and TRBJ1-1; D not certain. The CDR3 is 12 amino acids. Germline values: CDR1 SEHNR, CDR2 FQNEAQ (reference sequence). Deletions cut 5 bases from V and 6 bases from J, with 10 bases between. As DNA, the CDR3 is TGTGCCAGCAGCCCGGGAGGCCCTGAAGCTTTCTTT. It encodes CASSPGGPEAFF.

The chain employs TRBV18 and TRBJ1-2; 8 positions match TRBD1. CDR3 length: 15 residues. The trim removed 6 bases at V and 3 bases at J, leaving 9 bases unmatched. Germline CDR1 KGHSH, CDR2 LQKENI. This CDR3 is CASSERTGNDYGYTF. The CDR3 coding sequence is TGTGCCAGCTCCGAAAGGACAGGGAACGACTATGGCTACACCTTC.

The CDR3 loop reads CASSPSISTGRYF. As DNA, the CDR3 is TGTGCCAGCAGTCCTTCTATATCGACAGGGCGGTACTTC. The V call is TRBV27, the J call TRBJ2-7, with TRBD1 matching over 7 bases. This CDR3 has 13 residues. The germline CDR1 and CDR2 sequences are MNHEY and SMNVEV (reference sequence). The V segment lost 5 bases and the J segment 12 bases; nucleotides outside the gene matches: 13.